This entry lists 3 T cell receptor beta chains sequenced from one sample in a study of T cell responses to AZD1222 COVID-19 vaccine. Assay: immunoSEQ multiplex PCR; the TCRdb copy retains only in-frame clones and omits some. The repertoire includes more than 50,000 clones, nearly 90% of them detected once, and 3.5% to 4% sits in the top ten. The sample consisted of peripheral blood, taken on day 0 of AZD1222 vaccination. These TCRs come from an adult in good health.

The chain joins TRBV23-1 to TRBJ1-6, with D perhaps matching TRBD1 (6 bases). TRBV23-1 is known as an ORF, though its function is uncertain. CDR3 length equals 16 residues. V dropped 4 bases and J dropped 10 bases, with 20 bases sitting between them. The chain's CDR3 is CASSLLRNRVSSPLHF. The CDR3 nucleotides read TGCGCCAGCAGTCTCCTCCGGAACAGGGTCAGCTCACCCCTCCACTTT.

The rearrangement joins TRBV6-5 to TRBJ1-1, with D hard to call. This CDR3 spans 11 amino acids. The germline CDR1 and CDR2 sequences are MNHEY and SVGAGI. Trimming stripped 2 bases from V and 7 bases from J, with 5 bases between. CDR3 protein: CASSYSIEAFF. CDR3 DNA sequence: TGTGCCAGCAGTTACAGCATTGAAGCTTTCTTT.

V is TRBV2 and J is TRBJ1-5; TRBD1 aligns across 8 bases. The CDR3 runs 14 residues. Per germline, CDR1 SNHLY and CDR2 FYNNEI. J lost 5 bases, V lost 6 bases, and 6 bases had no gene match. The CDR3: CASRLQGGDQPQHF. For the CDR3, the DNA is TGTGCCAGCAGGCTACAGGGGGGCGATCAGCCCCAGCATTTT.